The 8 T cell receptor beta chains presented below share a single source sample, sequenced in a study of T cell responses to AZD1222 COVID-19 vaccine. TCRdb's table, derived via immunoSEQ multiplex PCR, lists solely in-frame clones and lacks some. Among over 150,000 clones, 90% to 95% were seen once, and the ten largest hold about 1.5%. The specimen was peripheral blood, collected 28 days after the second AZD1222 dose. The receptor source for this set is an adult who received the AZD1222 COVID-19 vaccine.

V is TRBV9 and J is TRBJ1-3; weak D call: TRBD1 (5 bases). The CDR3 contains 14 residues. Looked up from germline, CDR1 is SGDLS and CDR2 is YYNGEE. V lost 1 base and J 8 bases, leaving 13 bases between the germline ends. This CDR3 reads CASSVRGRLDTIYF. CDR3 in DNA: TGTGCCAGCAGCGTACGGGGCCGTCTAGACACCATATATTTT.

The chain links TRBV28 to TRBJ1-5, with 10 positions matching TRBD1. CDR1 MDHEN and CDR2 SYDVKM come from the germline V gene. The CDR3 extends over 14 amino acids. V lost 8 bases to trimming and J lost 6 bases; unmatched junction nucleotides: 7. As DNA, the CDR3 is TGTGCCAGCGCAGGGGGACAGGGGATTCAGCCCCAGCATTTT. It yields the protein CASAGGQGIQPQHF.

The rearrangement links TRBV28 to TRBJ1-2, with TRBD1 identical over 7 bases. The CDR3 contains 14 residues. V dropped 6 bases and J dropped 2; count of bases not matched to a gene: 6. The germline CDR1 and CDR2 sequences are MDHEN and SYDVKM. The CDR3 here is CASSQTQGNYGYTF. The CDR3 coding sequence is TGTGCCAGCAGCCAGACACAGGGGAACTATGGCTACACCTTC.

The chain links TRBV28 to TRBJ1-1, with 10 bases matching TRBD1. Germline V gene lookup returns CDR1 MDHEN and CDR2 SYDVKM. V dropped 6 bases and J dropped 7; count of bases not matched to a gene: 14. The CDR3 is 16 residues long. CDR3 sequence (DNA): TGTGCCAGCAGCCCAATTCAGACAGGGGGCACCGGTGAAGCTTTCTTT. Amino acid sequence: CASSPIQTGGTGEAFF.

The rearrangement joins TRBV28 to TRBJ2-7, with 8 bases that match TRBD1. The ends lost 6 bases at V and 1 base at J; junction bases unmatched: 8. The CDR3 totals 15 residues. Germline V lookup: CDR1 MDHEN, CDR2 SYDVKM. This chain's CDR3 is CASSPIGQGSYEQYF. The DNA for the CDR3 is TGTGCCAGCAGCCCTATTGGACAGGGTTCCTACGAGCAGTACTTC.

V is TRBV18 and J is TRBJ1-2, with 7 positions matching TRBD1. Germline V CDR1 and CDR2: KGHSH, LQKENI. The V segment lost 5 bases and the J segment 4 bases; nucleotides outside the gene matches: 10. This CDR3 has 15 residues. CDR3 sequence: CASSSQGEGPYGYTF. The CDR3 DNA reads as TGTGCCAGCTCATCCCAGGGGGAGGGCCCCTATGGCTACACCTTC.

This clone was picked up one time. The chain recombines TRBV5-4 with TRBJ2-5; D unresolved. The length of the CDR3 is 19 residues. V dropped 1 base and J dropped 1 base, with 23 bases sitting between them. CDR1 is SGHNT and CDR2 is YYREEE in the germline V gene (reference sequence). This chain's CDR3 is CASSLRSPKSVVPQETQYF. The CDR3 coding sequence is TGTGCCAGCAGCTTGAGATCCCCAAAGAGTGTCGTGCCCCAAGAGACCCAGTACTTC. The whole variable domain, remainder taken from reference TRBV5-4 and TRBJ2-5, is ETGVTQSPTHLIKTRGQQVTLRCSSQSGHNTVSWYQQALGQGPQFIFQYYREEENGRGNFPPRFSGLQFPNYSSELNVNALELDDSALYLCASSLRSPKSVVPQETQYFGPGTRLLVL.

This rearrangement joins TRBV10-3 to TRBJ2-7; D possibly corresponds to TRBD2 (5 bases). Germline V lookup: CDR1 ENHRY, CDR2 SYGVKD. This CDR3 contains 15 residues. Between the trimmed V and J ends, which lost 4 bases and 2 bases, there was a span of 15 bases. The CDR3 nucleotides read TGTGCCATCAGTGTCGGGGAGAGCGGTACCTACGAGCAGTACTTC. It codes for CAISVGESGTYEQYF.